This T cell receptor beta chain is from a study of blood T cell repertoires in COVID-19 (dated by TCRdb to about 2020). Turning to the overall study: The collaborator samples originated in the United States, Italy and Spain and spanned the acute and convalescent phases of COVID-19. The sample metadata nearly always contained a de-identified subject ID, COVID-19 status, age in years and sex. Where available, HLA class I and class II types were taken from metadata supplied by the sample provider and were not determined by assay-based typing. The samples were drawn from the first 160 participants of the ongoing ImmuneRACE study and from over 950 subjects provided by 6 global collaborators. Subjects who had been exposed to COVID-19, were actively infected with it, or had recovered from it provided the deeply sampled blood TCRbeta repertoires that made up the dataset. The material from the prospective study consisted of cDNA or gDNA derived from T cells, B-cell-depleted T cells, or PBMCs. The repertoires were made available in a free public database intended to serve as a resource for research on the immune response to SARS-CoV-2.

Regarding this clone: Its antigen is not yet known. It has no much larger one-base neighbor in the sample; base qualities were not kept.

V is pruned by 4 bases and J by 7 bases, leaving 7 bases of the junction without a gene match. The germline V gene (reference sequence) sets CDR1 to SGHKS and CDR2 to YYEKEE. Spanning cysteine to phenylalanine, the CDR3 consists of 15 amino acids. Of all the DNA, just the CDR3 is kept, 45 bases in frame from base 1. At one collaborating source in Seattle, patients were enrolled during active infection and were followed longitudinally through the course of disease. Each collaborating institution followed its own protocols to collect whole blood in K2EDTA tubes. For TCRbeta analysis, collaborator samples were shipped as frozen whole blood, as isolated PBMCs, or as DNA extracted from either sample type. Summary of the overall study and its limitations: Clinical and demographic metadata were provided uncurated, with the amount varying by source and participant.

TCRbeta CDR3 regions were amplified from genomic DNA using the immunoSEQ Assay, a bias-controlled multiplex PCR. In the source study's methods: The number of nucleated cells in each sample was estimated by amplification of reference gene primers within the assay. To quantify the absolute abundance of each unique TCRbeta CDR3 rearrangement, sequence reads were collapsed and filtered. For each sample, productive Simpson clonality was calculated by taking the square root of Simpson's diversity index across productive rearrangements. TCRdb stores this immuneACCESS table with in-frame sequences only. Part of the clones is absent; in the studies checked, under half of the shortfall reflects unresolved V genes, and no reason is known for the rest. V and J calls plus clone size are reproduced from that table; the DNA served to infer D and trimming. Across this sample there are under 400,000 clones, with approximately 87% seen only once. The ten biggest clones cover 2.5% to 3.5% of the sample.

The sequence was obtained from a woman aged 25 to 39 with COVID-19, enrolled during active disease. The material sequenced was peripheral blood. The V and J genes are TRBV5-5 and TRBJ2-5, with TRBD2 matching 13 junction bases. In nucleotide form, the sequence is TGTGCCAGCAGCCCCGGACTAGCGGGAGTGGGGACCCAGTACTTC. This sequence encodes CASSPGLAGVGTQYF. The full variable domain, completed from the reference TRBV5-5 and TRBJ2-5 proteins outside the CDR3, reads DAGVTQSPTHLIKTRGQQVTLRCSPISGHKSVSWYQQVLGQGPQFIFQYYEKEERGRGNFPDRFSARQFPNYSSELNVNALLLGDSALYLCASSPGLAGVGTQYFGPGTRLLVL.